The 12 T cell receptor beta chains below all came from one sample that was sequenced in a study of cytomegalovirus exposure and HLA in healthy donors. PCR employed 60 Vbeta and 13 Jbeta primers. Method: immunoSEQ multiplex PCR; TCRdb's copy keeps in-frame clones and lacks some. The sample yields about 160,000 clones, under 75% seen once. The specimen was PBMCs. These receptors were taken from a woman between 55 and 75 years old in good health and CMV-seropositive.

The V and J genes are TRBV18 and TRBJ2-1; 10 positions agree with TRBD1. Looked up from germline, CDR1 is KGHSH and CDR2 is LQKENI. The V and J ends lost 5 bases and 3 bases, in that order; junction bases with no gene match: 4. The length of the CDR3 is 15 residues. The CDR3 sequence: CASSTWDRGYNEQFF. The CDR3 nucleotides read TGTGCCAGCTCAACTTGGGACAGGGGCTACAATGAGCAGTTCTTC.

This clone was picked up a small number of times. V gene TRBV11-3 combines with J gene TRBJ1-2; TRBD1 is a possible D gene (5 bases). The V end lost 11 bases, the J end lost 2 bases, and 24 bases lay between the germline ends. CDR3 size: 16 residues. The germline V gene has CDR1 SGHNT and CDR2 YENEEA. The CDR3 loop reads CASSLPGRGRNYGYTF. The CDR3 DNA reads as TGTGCCTCATCTCTGCCGGGGAGGGGCAGAAACTATGGCTACACCTTC. The full variable domain, in which reference TRBV11-3 and TRBJ1-2 provide the parts outside the CDR3, is EAGVVQSPRYKIIEKKQPVAFWCNPISGHNTLYWYLQNLGQGPELLIRYENEEAVDDSQLPKDRFSAERLKGVDSTLKIQPAELGDSAVYLCASSLPGRGRNYGYTFGSGTRLTVV.

The chain uses TRBV2 and TRBJ2-7; unclear D gene. The V gene's germline CDR1 is SNHLY and CDR2 FYNNEI. V shed 4 bases and J shed 1 base, with 8 bases lying between them. CDR3 size: 13 residues. The CDR3: CASSVQFSYEQYF. CDR3 nucleotides: TGTGCCAGCAGTGTACAGTTTTCCTACGAGCAGTACTTC.

The chain carries TRBV5-1 and TRBJ2-2, with unresolved D. The CDR3 has 12 residues. V was trimmed by 0 bases and J by 7 bases, leaving 4 bases between them. The germline V gene encodes CDR1 SGHRS and CDR2 YFSETQ. The CDR3 DNA is TGCGCCAGCAGCTTGGCGGGCGGGGAGCTGTTTTTT. Encoded protein: CASSLAGGELFF.

J is TRBJ1-1 and V is TRBV11-2; D is ambiguous. The germline V and J ends were trimmed by 1 base and 5 bases, with 8 bases remaining between them. Germline V gene lookup returns CDR1 SGHAT and CDR2 FQNNGV. The CDR3 is 13 amino acids. This chain's CDR3 is CASSLVSQTEAFF. The DNA of the CDR3 is TGTGCCAGCAGCTTAGTGTCCCAGACTGAAGCTTTCTTT.

A single count supports this clone. The CDR3 protein is CASWSGRALDTGELFF. Written as DNA, the CDR3 is TGTGCCAGCTGGAGCGGGAGGGCCCTCGACACCGGGGAGCTGTTTTTT. The chain links TRBV28 to TRBJ2-2, with 10 bases lining up with TRBD2. The CDR3 spans 16 residues. Trimming cost V 8 bases and J 3 bases; bases outside gene matches: 9. Germline V CDR1 and CDR2: MDHEN, SYDVKM.

Turning to this clone: The same CDR3 is also encoded by other DNA sequences in this sample. The V and J genes are TRBV10-3 and TRBJ2-7; D might be TRBD2 (6 bases). This CDR3 contains 15 residues. Germline V gives CDR1 ENHRY, CDR2 SYGVKD. Trimming pared 6 bases from V and 0 bases from J, leaving 15 bases between. In DNA, the CDR3 is TGTGCCATCAGCGCCTCTTCCGGGAGCTCCTACGAGCAGTACTTC. It encodes CAISASSGSSYEQYF.

The gene calls are TRBV5-1 and TRBJ1-1, with 10 positions matching TRBD1. Per germline, CDR1 SGHRS and CDR2 YFSETQ. The CDR3 is made up of 14 amino acids. Trimming at V came to 4 bases and at J to 11 bases, leaving 11 bases not matched to a gene. CDR3 region: CASSTTGGVDGAFF. CDR3 DNA sequence: TGCGCCAGCAGCACGACAGGGGGCGTTGATGGGGCTTTCTTT.

This chain links TRBV23-1 with TRBJ1-5; 8 nucleotides agree with TRBD1. Being an ORF, TRBV23-1 has a function that is uncertain. J was trimmed by 6 bases and V by 0 bases; bases with no gene match: 13. The CDR3 length is 18 residues. The CDR3 DNA follows: TGCGCCAGCAGTCAATCGAAGGCAGGGGGCGAAGGGCGTCAGCCCCAGCATTTT. It encodes CASSQSKAGGEGRQPQHF.

The V call is TRBV5-1, the J call TRBJ1-4; a weak D match, TRBD1 (5 bases). Trimming shortened V by 0 bases and J by 2 bases, and 17 bases separated the two germline ends. The CDR3 extends over 18 amino acids. CDR1 and CDR2 (germline): SGHRS, YFSETQ. The CDR3 protein is CASSLAGQGLGTNEKLFF. The CDR3 nucleotides are TGCGCCAGCAGCTTGGCCGGCCAGGGATTGGGGACTAATGAAAAACTGTTTTTT.

This clone was seen a handful of times. The rearrangement uses TRBV30 and TRBJ2-6, with D possibly TRBD2 on 5 matching bases. Germline values: CDR1 GTSNPN, CDR2 SVGIG (reference sequence). Trimming removed 1 base from V and 4 bases from J, with 11 bases in between. The CDR3 spans 15 residues. CDR3: CAWSEGGGGANVLTF. CDR3 nucleotide sequence: TGTGCCTGGAGTGAAGGAGGAGGCGGGGCCAACGTCCTGACTTTC.

This chain connects TRBV4-3 to TRBJ1-5; 8 bases match TRBD1. Germline V lookup: CDR1 LGHNA, CDR2 YSLEER. The V and J ends lost 0 bases and 7 bases, in that order; junction bases with no gene match: 5. CDR3 length: 15 amino acids. Written as DNA, the CDR3 is TGCGCCAGCAGCCAAGACTTACAGGGGGAACAGCCCCAGCATTTT. Translation: CASSQDLQGEQPQHF.